This T cell receptor beta chain was sequenced for a study of response to subunit inactivated influenza vaccine. From the RT-PCR reads, TCRdb called clonotypes with MiXCR, one entry per CDR3 protein. The sample has approximately 530,000 distinct CDR3 sequences, approximately 7.2% seen once. Findings and caveats of the study: Authors suggested that a seasonal influenza vaccination recruits few new T cells each time.

With respect to this clonotype: Antigen unknown.

The sequencing used PBMCs from blood, collected less than 25 months after vaccination. This receptor was identified in a man between 50 and 70 years old who received an inactivated influenza vaccine.

Written as DNA, the CDR3 is TGTGCCAGCAGCCTTATCGGGACAGGCCCACTCCTTAACTATGGCTACACCTTC. This encodes CASSLIGTGPLLNYGYTF. The gene calls are TRBV11-1 and TRBJ1-2; 8 nucleotides match TRBD1. The CDR3 sequence is 18 residues long. Germline V gene data show CDR1 as SGHAT and CDR2 as FQDESV (reference sequence). V trimming: 5 bases; J trimming: 1 base; junction bases outside the gene matches: 15.